The present T cell receptor (beta chain) was sequenced within a study of OX40 agonist ivuxolimab in advanced cancers. Turning to the study itself: Every 2 weeks, patients received ivuxolimab intravenously, dosed at 0.01 to 10 mg/kg. Every patient in dose escalation had hepatocellular carcinoma, melanoma, renal cell or head and neck cancer. One hepatocellular carcinoma and two cutaneous melanoma patients partially responded.

The assay was immunoSEQ multiplex PCR, and TCRdb's table has in-frame clones only and misses some. The profile shows approximately 40,000 clones, about 80% of them singletons. Germline assignment: CDR1 MGHRA and CDR2 YSYEKL. This CDR3 contains 15 residues. The germline V and J ends were trimmed by 1 base and 4 bases, with 14 bases remaining between them. This TCR derives from an adult with an advanced solid tumor such as melanoma, head and neck, liver or kidney cancer. The sample was CD4+ or CD8+ T cells sorted from blood, taken in a trial of the OX40 agonist ivuxolimab. J is TRBJ2-7 and V is TRBV4-1; perhaps D is TRBD1 or TRBD2 (5 bases each). The CDR3 coding sequence is TGCGCCAGCAGCCAAGCGCCAGGGACGTTATACGAGCAGTACTTC. Translated, it gives CASSQAPGTLYEQYF.